This T cell receptor beta chain was captured by sequencing in a study of STAT3 mutations in large granular lymphocyte leukemia. General study points: Clonal expansion was inferred from samples taken at other timepoints. At least one immunodominant TCR beta clonotype appeared in every T-cell large granular lymphocyte leukemia patient.

Some clones are missing from TCRdb's copy, which holds only in-frame ones; the method was immunoSEQ multiplex PCR. The sample shows roughly 35,000 clones, approximately 90% of them seen only once. Trimming cost V 6 bases and J 3 bases; bases outside gene matches: 5. The germline CDR1 and CDR2 sequences are SQVTM and ANQGSEA. The CDR3 has 13 amino acids. Turning to this clone: Its antigen is not known.

This chain links TRBV29-1 with TRBJ1-2; 9 bases agree with TRBD1. The sequenced sample was PBMCs. This clonotype was sampled from a human donor with T large granular lymphocyte leukemia. Some clones in this sample may be carry-over from other donors' samples. CDR3 loop: CSVGTGTDYGYTF. Here the CDR3 DNA reads TGCAGCGTCGGGACAGGGACAGACTATGGCTACACCTTC.